The next 13 T cell receptor beta chains were all read from a single sample in a study of identical twins. TCRdb recomputed calls from the 5' RACE reads with MiXCR, one row per CDR3 protein. The top ten clones hold roughly 0.9% of a sample with about 660,000 distinct CDR3 sequences, 8.6% of them seen once. These data were likewise used in another study, on yellow fever vaccine responses in identical twins.

Sequencing input: PBMCs. These receptors all come from a woman aged 18-29 years in good health.

A note on this clonotype: One end of the junction is discordant with germline, which a read error may explain. J is TRBJ2-1 and V is TRBV5-1, with 9 bases fitting TRBD1. This CDR3 region has 13 residues. Germline CDR1 is SGHRS and CDR2 is YFSETQ. Here the CDR3 reads CASSFDRGSEQSF. The CDR3 nucleotides read TGCGCCAGCAGCTTCGACAGGGGGAGTGAGCAGTCCTTC. The complete variable domain, with remaining parts taken from reference TRBV5-1 and TRBJ2-1, reads KAGVTQTPRYLIKTRGQQVTLSCSPISGHRSVSWYQQTPGQGLQFLFEYFSETQRNKGNFPGRFSGRQFSNSRSEMNVSTLELGDSALYLCASSFDRGSEQSFGPGTRLTVL.

This sequence joins TRBV29-1 and TRBJ2-3; D possibly corresponds to TRBD2 (7 bases). The CDR3 consists of 12 residues. V was trimmed by 6 bases and J by 14 bases, leaving 21 bases between them. The germline gives CDR1 SQVTM, CDR2 ANQGSEA. The CDR3 nucleotides are TGCAGCGTCGGAGGGGAGGGGGTGATCTCGTATTTT. Translated, it gives CSVGGEGVISYF.

This clonotype was detected ten times or more. V is TRBV18 and J is TRBJ2-7; D possibly corresponds to TRBD2 (5 bases). V lost 1 base and J 2 bases, leaving 9 bases between the germline ends. CDR1 is KGHSH and CDR2 is LQKENI in the germline V gene. This CDR3 spans 14 amino acids. The CDR3 is CASSPQRETYEQYF. In DNA form, the CDR3 reads TGTGCCAGCTCACCACAAAGGGAGACCTACGAGCAGTACTTC.

The rearrangement uses TRBV4-2 and TRBJ1-1; D possibly corresponds to TRBD1 (5 bases). Per germline, CDR1 LGHNA and CDR2 YNFKEQ. V lost 3 bases and J lost 2, with 19 bases in between. This CDR3 has 17 amino acids. This chain's CDR3 is CASSHPLREQDNTEAFF. The CDR3 region has the DNA TGTGCCAGCAGCCACCCACTGAGGGAACAGGATAACACTGAAGCTTTCTTT.

This clonotype has more than one count but fewer than ten. CDR3 DNA: TGTGCCAGCAGCGGGGACAGGGGCACAGATACGCAGTATTTT. This gives the protein CASSGDRGTDTQYF. The chain is built from TRBV3-1 and TRBJ2-3, with 9 bases fitting TRBD1. The germline gives CDR1 LGHDT, CDR2 YNNKEL (reference sequence). The ends lost 5 bases at V and 1 base at J; junction bases unmatched: 1. The CDR3 runs to 14 residues.

This clonotype was found a few times. The gene calls are TRBV20-1 and TRBJ1-3, with 7 bases that match TRBD1. V dropped 3 bases and J dropped 2; count of bases not matched to a gene: 1. Per germline, CDR1 DFQATT and CDR2 SNEGSKA (reference sequence). CDR3 length equals 13 residues. The CDR3, as DNA: TGCAGTGCTAGCGGACAGGCTGGAAACACCATATATTTT. Translation gives CSASGQAGNTIYF.

The rearrangement links TRBV20-1 to TRBJ2-7, with a tentative D call TRBD1 (6 bases). Germline CDR1 is DFQATT and CDR2 is SNEGSKA (reference sequence). Trimming cost V 2 bases and J 2 bases, with 13 bases left between them. The CDR3 runs 14 residues. CDR3 loop: CSARSPGAPYEQYF. CDR3 in DNA: TGCAGTGCTAGAAGCCCAGGGGCCCCCTACGAGCAGTACTTC.

The CDR3 coding sequence is TGTGCCAGCACCGGGGGTAGCGGGAAGTACGAGCAGTACTTC. Residues: CASTGGSGKYEQYF. The chain is built from TRBV28 and TRBJ2-7; 8 bases agree with TRBD2. Trimming at V came to 7 bases and at J to 4 bases, leaving 9 bases not matched to a gene. There are 14 residues in the CDR3. In germline, CDR1 is MDHEN, CDR2 SYDVKM.

Concerning this clonotype: This may be a read error, as it is one base from a much larger clone. The chain carries TRBV7-3 and TRBJ2-2, with TRBD1 as a possible D gene (6 bases). With 6 bases removed from V and 2 bases from J, the gap between germline ends came to 13 bases. CDR1 and CDR2 from the germline V gene are SGHTA and FQGTGA. The CDR3 is made up of 15 amino acids. The CDR3, as DNA: TGTGCCAGCAGGTTCGACAGGCGAAACACCGGGGAGCTGTTTTTT. Protein product: CASRFDRRNTGELFF.

This clonotype was seen repeatedly, ten times or more. This rearrangement joins TRBV3-1 to TRBJ2-4; tentative D call: TRBD2 (6 bases). The V end was cut by 1 base, the J end by 1 base, with 14 bases between. This CDR3 comprises 17 residues. CDR1 is LGHDT, CDR2 YNNKEL, per germline (reference sequence). Written as DNA, the CDR3 is TGTGCCAGCAGCCAAGGCTGGGGCGGGGTCGCCAAAAACATTCAGTACTTC. Protein sequence: CASSQGWGGVAKNIQYF.

J is TRBJ2-3 and V is TRBV14, with 8 bases lining up with TRBD2. CDR1 is SGHDN, CDR2 FVKESK, per germline. Trimming removed 9 bases from V and 6 bases from J; junction bases left unmatched: 11. The CDR3 length is 14 residues. The chain's CDR3 is CARGTRWGHDTQYF. DNA of the CDR3: TGTGCCAGGGGGACTAGATGGGGACACGATACGCAGTATTTT.

This clonotype was picked up many times. The chain recombines TRBV12-3 or TRBV12-4 with TRBJ1-4, with D possibly being TRBD1 (5 bases). The V and J ends lost 3 bases and 6 bases respectively, with 14 bases between them. The CDR3 sequence is 15 residues long. Here the CDR3 reads CASSLLGLGDEKLFF. CDR3 nucleotides: TGTGCCAGCAGTTTGTTGGGACTTGGGGATGAAAAACTGTTTTTT.

This clonotype was observed a few times. The chain links TRBV29-1 to TRBJ2-3; D gene ambiguous. Germline lookup yields CDR1 SQVTM and CDR2 ANQGSEA. The CDR3 is 11 residues long. Trimming shortened V by 5 bases and J by 6 bases, and 9 bases separated the two germline ends. CDR3 protein: CSVLLKDTQYF. The CDR3 DNA reads as TGCAGCGTTCTACTGAAGGATACGCAGTATTTT.